One sample yielded the 9 T cell receptor beta chains listed below, sequenced in a study of shared clonotypes between healthy human individuals. Method: immunoSEQ multiplex PCR; TCRdb's copy keeps in-frame clones and lacks some. Of millions of clones listed, more than 90% are singletons. Sequencing was carried out using naive CD4+ T cells sorted from blood. Noted subset: CD45RA+ positively selected. These receptors were taken from a man aged 18 to 30 in good health.

This chain joins TRBV28 and TRBJ1-5, with unresolved D. The V gene lost 6 bases and the J gene lost 3 bases, with 9 bases spanning the gap. This CDR3 is built from 13 residues. The V gene's germline CDR1 is MDHEN and CDR2 SYDVKM. The CDR3 loop is CASRLTVNQPQHF. The CDR3, as DNA: TGTGCCAGCAGACTAACGGTCAATCAGCCCCAGCATTTT. Full variable domain (missing parts from reference TRBV28 and TRBJ1-5): DVKVTQSSRYLVKRTGEKVFLECVQDMDHENMFWYRQDPGLGLRLIYFSYDVKMKEKGDIPEGYSVSREKKERFSLILESASTNQTSMYLCASRLTVNQPQHFGDGTRLSIL.

The chain recombines TRBV5-1 with TRBJ1-6, with 10 bases matching TRBD1. The V gene's germline CDR1 is SGHRS and CDR2 YFSETQ. V shed 5 bases and J 0 bases; nucleotides not matched to a gene: 5. CDR3 length equals 17 residues. CDR3: CASRQDRGLSYNSPLHF. The CDR3 DNA follows: TGCGCCAGCAGACAAGACAGGGGGCTCTCCTATAATTCACCCCTCCACTTT.

This chain connects TRBV5-8 to TRBJ2-7; D possibly corresponds to TRBD1 (9 bases). CDR1 is SGHTS, CDR2 YDEGEE, per germline. CDR3 length equals 17 residues. With 5 bases removed from V and 2 bases from J, the gap between germline ends came to 23 bases. The chain's CDR3 is CASRTGGGTGLPYEQYF. The CDR3 nucleotides read TGTGCCAGCAGAACTGGCGGGGGGACAGGGCTTCCCTACGAGCAGTACTTC. The full variable domain, its missing parts supplied by reference TRBV5-8 and TRBJ2-7, is EAGVTQSPTHLIKTRGQQATLRCSPISGHTSVYWYQQALGLGLQFLLWYDEGEERNRGNFPPRFSGRQFPNYSSELNVNALELEDSALYLCASRTGGGTGLPYEQYFGPGTRLTVT.

The CDR3 nucleotides are TGTGCCAGCAGCCCACCGGGACAGGGGTCAACTAATGAAAAACTGTTTTTT. Translation gives CASSPPGQGSTNEKLFF. V and J are TRBV28 and TRBJ1-4, with 10 bases fitting TRBD1. V was pared by 6 bases and J by 0 bases, with 7 bases of the junction left unmatched. Germline V gene sequence: CDR1 MDHEN, CDR2 SYDVKM. CDR3 size: 17 residues. Together with reference TRBV28 and TRBJ1-4, the CDR3 gives the full variable domain: DVKVTQSSRYLVKRTGEKVFLECVQDMDHENMFWYRQDPGLGLRLIYFSYDVKMKEKGDIPEGYSVSREKKERFSLILESASTNQTSMYLCASSPPGQGSTNEKLFFGSGTQLSVL.

The chain combines TRBV9 with TRBJ1-3; D not certain. CDR1 is SGDLS, CDR2 YYNGEE, per germline. This CDR3 has 15 amino acids. V lost 4 bases to trimming and J lost 0 bases, with 11 bases between them. The CDR3, as DNA: TGTGCCAGCAGCCCGACGAGGTACTCTGGAAACACCATATATTTT. This sequence encodes CASSPTRYSGNTIYF.

The V gene is TRBV5-4, the J gene TRBJ2-7; D possibly corresponds to TRBD1 (5 bases). V lost 4 bases to trimming and J lost 0 bases, with 14 bases between them. The CDR3 covers 15 residues. Germline values: CDR1 SGHNT, CDR2 YYREEE (reference sequence). In DNA form, the CDR3 reads TGTGCCAGCAGCCCCACAGGTGATCCCTCCTACGAGCAGTACTTC. Its protein product is CASSPTGDPSYEQYF.

This chain joins TRBV5-5 and TRBJ2-7; weak D call: TRBD2 (6 bases). The CDR3 is 15 residues long. Between the trimmed V and J ends, which lost 2 bases and 0 bases, there was a span of 12 bases. Germline CDR1 is SGHKS and CDR2 is YYEKEE (reference sequence). The CDR3 reads CASSLAGTSSYEQYF. CDR3 bases: TGTGCCAGCAGCTTAGCGGGCACGAGCTCCTACGAGCAGTACTTC. Variable domain in full (rest from reference TRBV5-5 and TRBJ2-7): DAGVTQSPTHLIKTRGQQVTLRCSPISGHKSVSWYQQVLGQGPQFIFQYYEKEERGRGNFPDRFSARQFPNYSSELNVNALLLGDSALYLCASSLAGTSSYEQYFGPGTRLTVT.

A single count supports this clone. V usage is TRBV10-1 and J usage is TRBJ2-1; D is ambiguous. Germline lookup yields CDR1 WNHNN and CDR2 SYGVQD (reference sequence). Trimming took 3 bases from V and 5 from J, leaving 11 bases between them. The CDR3 loop spans 14 amino acids. In nucleotides, the CDR3 is TGCGCCAGCAGTGAAGGTTCCACTAACAATGAGCAGTTCTTC. This sequence encodes CASSEGSTNNEQFF.

V is TRBV6-6 and J is TRBJ1-5; TRBD1 might be the D (5 bases). Germline V CDR1 and CDR2: MNHNY, SVGAGI (reference sequence). CDR3 length equals 14 residues. V lost 5 bases and J lost 6, with 14 bases in between. In DNA form, the CDR3 reads TGTGCCAGCAGTCCTACGGGGGAGGGTCAGCCCCAGCATTTT. Translating it yields CASSPTGEGQPQHF.